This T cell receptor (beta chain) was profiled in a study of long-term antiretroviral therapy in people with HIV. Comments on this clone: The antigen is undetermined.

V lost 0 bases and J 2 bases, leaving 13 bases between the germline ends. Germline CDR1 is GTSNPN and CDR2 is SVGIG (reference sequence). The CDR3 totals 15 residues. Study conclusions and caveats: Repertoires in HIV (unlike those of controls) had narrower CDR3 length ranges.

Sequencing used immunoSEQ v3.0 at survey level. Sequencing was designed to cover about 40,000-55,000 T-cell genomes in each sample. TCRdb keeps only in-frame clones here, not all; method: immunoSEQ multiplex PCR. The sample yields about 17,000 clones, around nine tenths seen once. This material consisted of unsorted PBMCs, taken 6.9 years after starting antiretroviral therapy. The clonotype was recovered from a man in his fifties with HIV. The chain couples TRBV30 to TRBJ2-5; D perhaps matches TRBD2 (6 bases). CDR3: CAWSVTAGFQETQYF. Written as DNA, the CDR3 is TGTGCCTGGAGTGTAACGGCGGGATTTCAAGAGACCCAGTACTTC.